This TCR beta chain comes out of a study of blood T cell repertoires in COVID-19. In the source study's methods: It was from reference gene primer amplification that nucleated cell counts were estimated. Method: immunoSEQ multiplex PCR; TCRdb's copy keeps in-frame clones and lacks some. D and trimming come from the DNA, and the V and J calls and clone size come from that table. Here the sample spans some 200,000 clones, roughly nine tenths being singletons. This clone occurred once. The sequence came from a woman aged 65 to 85 with acute or convalescent COVID-19. The sequencing input was peripheral blood.

The CDR3 sequence is CATSSRLAGGLGEQYF. The CDR3 coding sequence is TGTGCCACCAGCTCCCGACTAGCGGGCGGGTTAGGCGAGCAGTACTTC. The chain links TRBV15 to TRBJ2-7, with 10 bases identical to TRBD2. Germline CDR1 LNHNV, CDR2 YYDKDF (reference sequence). The CDR3 loop spans 16 amino acids. The V and J ends lost 5 bases and 6 bases, in that order; junction bases with no gene match: 13.